The TCR beta chain under discussion was sequenced for a study of blood T cell repertoires in COVID-19. The overall study: Collection of acute and convalescent COVID-19 samples took place in the United States, Italy and Spain. PBMCs, B-cell-depleted T cells, or T cells provided the cDNA or gDNA that made up the material.

The CDR3 is made up of 16 amino acids. Germline V gene lookup returns CDR1 LNHDA and CDR2 SQIVND (reference sequence). Trimming cost V 6 bases and J 6 bases; bases outside gene matches: 13. In the study's own analysis: How many nucleated cells were present was estimated from reference gene primer amplification. Here immunoSEQ multiplex PCR was the method, and the copy in TCRdb shows in-frame clones only, minus some. V and J calls and clone size are as listed in that table; D and trimming were resolved from the DNA. The table has roughly 180,000 clones, about three quarters seen once. The chain recombines TRBV19 with TRBJ2-3; TRBD2 aligns across 9 bases. This clonotype was obtained from a woman aged 50 to 60 with active or convalescent COVID-19. Sequences were obtained from peripheral blood. CDR3 nucleotides: TGTGCCAGTAGCTCGCGGCTAGCGGGGTTTGGCGATACGCAGTATTTT. The encoded protein is CASSSRLAGFGDTQYF.